The clone carrying this T cell receptor (beta chain) appeared a single time. The antigen is unknown. Peripheral blood and lesional scalp punch biopsies came from alopecia areata patients. This sample was taken from a study of CD8+ T cells in alopecia areata. Study at large: Treated patients received oral tofacitinib, 5 to 10 mg twice daily. Study-wide results and caveats: Clonality in lesional scalp, especially alopecia totalis/universalis, exceeded that of normal scalp. Sequenced scalp T cells also include alphabeta T cells resident in normal skin.

The CDR3 is 14 residues long. Germline V gene data show CDR1 as SQVTM and CDR2 as ANQGSEA. The ends were cut back, 7 bases at V and 7 bases at J, with 22 bases in the middle. Investigators isolated RNA and reverse transcribed it into cDNA to act as the sequencing template. Profiling relied on immunoSEQ multiplex PCR, and the TCRdb table lists in-frame clones only, not all of them. The table includes roughly 250,000 clones, around 67% detected once. The source is a human donor with alopecia areata. The sample was CD4+ T cells sorted from blood, taken at week 0. The rearrangement joins TRBV29-1 to TRBJ2-5, with D tentatively TRBD2 (7 bases). This CDR3 is CSAGDTASGGTQYF. Written as DNA, the CDR3 is TGCAGCGCCGGGGACACCGCATCGGGGGGGACCCAGTACTTC.